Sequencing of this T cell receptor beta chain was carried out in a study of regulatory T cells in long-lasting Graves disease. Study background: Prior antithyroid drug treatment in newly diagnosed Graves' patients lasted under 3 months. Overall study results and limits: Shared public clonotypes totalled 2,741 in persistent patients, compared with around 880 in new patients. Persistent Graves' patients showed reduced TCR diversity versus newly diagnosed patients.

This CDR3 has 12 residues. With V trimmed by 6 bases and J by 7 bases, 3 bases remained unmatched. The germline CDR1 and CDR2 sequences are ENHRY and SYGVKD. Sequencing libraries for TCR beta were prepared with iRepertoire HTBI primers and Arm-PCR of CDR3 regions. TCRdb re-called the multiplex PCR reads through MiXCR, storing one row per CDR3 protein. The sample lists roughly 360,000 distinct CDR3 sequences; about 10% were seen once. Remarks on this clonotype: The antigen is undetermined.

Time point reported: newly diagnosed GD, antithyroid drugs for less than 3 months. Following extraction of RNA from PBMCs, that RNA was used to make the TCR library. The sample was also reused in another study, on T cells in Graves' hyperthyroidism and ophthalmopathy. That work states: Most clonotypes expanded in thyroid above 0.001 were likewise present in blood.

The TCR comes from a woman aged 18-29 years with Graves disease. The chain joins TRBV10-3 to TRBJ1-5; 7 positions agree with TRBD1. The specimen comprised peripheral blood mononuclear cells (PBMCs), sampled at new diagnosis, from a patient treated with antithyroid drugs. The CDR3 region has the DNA TGTGCCATCAGGCAGGGGGACCAGCCCCAGCATTTT. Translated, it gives CAIRQGDQPQHF.